This TCR beta chain was identified in a study of T cell responses to AZD1222 COVID-19 vaccine. Study-level points and caveats: Baseline seropositivity occurred in only a handful of AZD1222 recipients. Donors were largely white British and mainly female; clonal diversity was possibly underestimated. Two AZD1222 administrations were followed by greater Spike-specific TCR breadth and depth. Unmutated variant regions are reportedly the target of nearly half of TCRs that are spike-specific.

Worth noting for this clone: The antigen remains undetermined.

Germline V gene data show CDR1 as KGHDR and CDR2 as SFDVKD. This CDR3 has 11 residues. V gave up 2 bases and J gave up 6 bases, with 4 bases separating them. TCRdb's table, derived via immunoSEQ multiplex PCR, lists solely in-frame clones and lacks some. This sample has roughly 120,000 clones, with roughly 90% found just once. The starting material was peripheral blood, obtained on day 0 of AZD1222 vaccination. The chain links TRBV24-1 to TRBJ2-7; D is uncertain. The sequence derives from an adult in good health. CDR3 bases: TGTGCCACCAGTGATTCCCTCGAGCAGTACTTC. Translation: CATSDSLEQYF.